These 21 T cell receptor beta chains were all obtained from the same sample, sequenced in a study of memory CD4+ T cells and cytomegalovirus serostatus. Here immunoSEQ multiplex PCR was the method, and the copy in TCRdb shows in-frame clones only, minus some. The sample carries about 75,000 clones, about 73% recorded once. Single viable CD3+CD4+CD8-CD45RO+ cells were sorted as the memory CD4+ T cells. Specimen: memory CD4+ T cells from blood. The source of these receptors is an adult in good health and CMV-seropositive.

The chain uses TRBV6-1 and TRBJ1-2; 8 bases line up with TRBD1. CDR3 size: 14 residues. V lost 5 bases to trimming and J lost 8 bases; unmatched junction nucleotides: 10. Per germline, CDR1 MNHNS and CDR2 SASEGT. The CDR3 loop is CASSPIQGAGGYTF. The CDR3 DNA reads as TGTGCCAGCAGTCCCATCCAGGGGGCAGGAGGCTACACCTTC.

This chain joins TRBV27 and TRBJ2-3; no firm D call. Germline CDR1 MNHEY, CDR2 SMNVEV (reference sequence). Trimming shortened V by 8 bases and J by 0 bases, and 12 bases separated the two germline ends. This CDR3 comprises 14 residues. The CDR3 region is CASGQRLSTDTQYF. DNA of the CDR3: TGTGCCAGCGGGCAACGTCTGAGCACAGATACGCAGTATTTT.

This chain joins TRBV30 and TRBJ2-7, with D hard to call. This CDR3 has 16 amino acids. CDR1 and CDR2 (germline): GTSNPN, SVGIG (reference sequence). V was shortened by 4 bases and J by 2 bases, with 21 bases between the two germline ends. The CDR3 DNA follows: TGTGCCTGGATCAGCCCCGATCGGACGGATACCTACGAGCAGTACTTC. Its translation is CAWISPDRTDTYEQYF. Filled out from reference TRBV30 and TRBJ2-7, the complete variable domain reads SQTIHQWPATLVQPVGSPLSLECTVEGTSNPNLYWYRQAAGRGLQLLFYSVGIGQISSEVPQNLSASRPQDRQFILSSKKLLLSDSGFYLCAWISPDRTDTYEQYFGPGTRLTVT.

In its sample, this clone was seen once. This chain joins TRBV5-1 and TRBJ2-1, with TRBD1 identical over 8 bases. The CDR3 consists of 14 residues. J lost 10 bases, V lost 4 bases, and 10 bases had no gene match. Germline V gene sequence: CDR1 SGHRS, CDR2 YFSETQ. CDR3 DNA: TGCGCCAGCAGCGTGGACAGGGTTCTAGGGGAGCAGTTCTTC. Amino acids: CASSVDRVLGEQFF.

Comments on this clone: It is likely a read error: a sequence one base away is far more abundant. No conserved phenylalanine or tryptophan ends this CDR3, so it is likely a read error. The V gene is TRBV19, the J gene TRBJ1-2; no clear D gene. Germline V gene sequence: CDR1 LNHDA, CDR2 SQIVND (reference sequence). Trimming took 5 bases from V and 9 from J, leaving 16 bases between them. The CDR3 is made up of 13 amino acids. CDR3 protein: CASSRSGVESYTL. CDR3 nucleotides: TGTGCCAGTAGTCGAAGCGGGGTAGAAAGCTACACCTTA.

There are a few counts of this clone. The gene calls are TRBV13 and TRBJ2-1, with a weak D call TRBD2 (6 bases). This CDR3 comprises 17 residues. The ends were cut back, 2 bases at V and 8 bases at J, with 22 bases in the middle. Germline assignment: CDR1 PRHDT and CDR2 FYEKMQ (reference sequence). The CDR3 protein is CASSLHRWDLAIYEQFF. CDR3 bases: TGTGCCAGCAGCTTACACAGGTGGGACTTAGCCATCTATGAGCAGTTCTTC.

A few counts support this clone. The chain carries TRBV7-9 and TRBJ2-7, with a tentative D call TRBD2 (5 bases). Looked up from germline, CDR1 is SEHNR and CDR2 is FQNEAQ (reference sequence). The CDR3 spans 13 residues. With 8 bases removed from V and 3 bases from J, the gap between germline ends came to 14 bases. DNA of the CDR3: TGTGCCAGCGGGCCGGGGAGAAGCTACGAGCAGTACGTC. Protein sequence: CASGPGRSYEQYV.

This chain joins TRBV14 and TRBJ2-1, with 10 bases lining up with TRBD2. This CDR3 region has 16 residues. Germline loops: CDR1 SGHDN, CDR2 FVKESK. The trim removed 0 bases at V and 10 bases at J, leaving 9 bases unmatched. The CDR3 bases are TGTGCCAGCAGCCAAGACCTCTTAAGCGGGGGGGTCGAGCAGTTCTTC. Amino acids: CASSQDLLSGGVEQFF.

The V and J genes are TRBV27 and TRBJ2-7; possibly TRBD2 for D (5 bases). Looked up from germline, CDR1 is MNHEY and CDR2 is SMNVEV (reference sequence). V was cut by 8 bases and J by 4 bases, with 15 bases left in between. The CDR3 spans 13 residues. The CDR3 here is CASRRSTMYEQYV. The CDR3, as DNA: TGTGCCAGCCGGAGGTCGACAATGTACGAGCAGTACGTC.

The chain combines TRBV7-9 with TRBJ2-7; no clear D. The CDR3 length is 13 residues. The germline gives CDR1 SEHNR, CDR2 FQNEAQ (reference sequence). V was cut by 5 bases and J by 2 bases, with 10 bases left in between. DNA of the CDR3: TGTGCCAGCAGCCCCACAGAGCCCTACGAGCAGTACGTC. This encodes CASSPTEPYEQYV.

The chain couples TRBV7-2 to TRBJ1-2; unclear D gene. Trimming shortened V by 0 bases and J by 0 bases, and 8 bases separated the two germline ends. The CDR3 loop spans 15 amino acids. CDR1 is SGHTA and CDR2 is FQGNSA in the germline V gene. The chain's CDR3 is CASSLAPQANYGYTF. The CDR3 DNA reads TGTGCCAGCAGCTTAGCCCCGCAAGCTAACTATGGCTACACCTTC.

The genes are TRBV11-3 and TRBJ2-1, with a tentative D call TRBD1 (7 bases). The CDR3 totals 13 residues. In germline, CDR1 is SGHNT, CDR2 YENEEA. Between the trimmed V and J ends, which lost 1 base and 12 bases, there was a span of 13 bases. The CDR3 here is CASSLAQGGRQFF. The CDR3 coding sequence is TGTGCCAGCAGCTTAGCTCAGGGGGGAAGGCAGTTCTTC.

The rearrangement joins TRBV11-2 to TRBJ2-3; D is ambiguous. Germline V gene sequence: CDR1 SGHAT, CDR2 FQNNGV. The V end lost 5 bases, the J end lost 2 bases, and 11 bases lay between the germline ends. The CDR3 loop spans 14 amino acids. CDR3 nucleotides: TGTGCCAGCAGCCATTTAGGCTACACAGATACGCAGTATTTT. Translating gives CASSHLGYTDTQYF.

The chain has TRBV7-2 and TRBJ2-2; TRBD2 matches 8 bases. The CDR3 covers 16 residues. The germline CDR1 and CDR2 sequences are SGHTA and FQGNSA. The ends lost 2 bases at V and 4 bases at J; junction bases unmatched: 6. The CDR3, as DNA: TGTGCCAGCAGCTTAAGGCTAGCGGGCCTCACCGGGGAGCTGTTTTTT. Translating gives CASSLRLAGLTGELFF. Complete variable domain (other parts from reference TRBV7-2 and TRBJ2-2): GAGVSQSPSNKVTEKGKDVELRCDPISGHTALYWYRQSLGQGLEFLIYFQGNSAPDKSGLPSDRFSAERTGGSVSTLTIQRTQQEDSAVYLCASSLRLAGLTGELFFGEGSRLTVL.

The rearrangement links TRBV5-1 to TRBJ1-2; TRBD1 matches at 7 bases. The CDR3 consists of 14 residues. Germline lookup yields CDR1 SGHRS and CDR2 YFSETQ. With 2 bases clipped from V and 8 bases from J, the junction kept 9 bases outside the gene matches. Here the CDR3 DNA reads TGCGCCAGCAGCTTAGGACAGGCCCGAACCGGCTACACCTTC. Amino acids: CASSLGQARTGYTF.

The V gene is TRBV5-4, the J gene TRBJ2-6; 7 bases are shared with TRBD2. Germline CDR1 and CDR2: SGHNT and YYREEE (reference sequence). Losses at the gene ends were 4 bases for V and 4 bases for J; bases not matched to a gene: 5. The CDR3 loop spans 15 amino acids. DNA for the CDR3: TGTGCCAGCAGCGGGGGAGGGGCCGGGGCCAACGTCCTGACTTTC. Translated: CASSGGGAGANVLTF.

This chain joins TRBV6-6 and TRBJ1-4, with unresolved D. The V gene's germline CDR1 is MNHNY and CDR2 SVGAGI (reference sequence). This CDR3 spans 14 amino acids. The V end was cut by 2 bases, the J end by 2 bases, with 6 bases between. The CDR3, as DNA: TGTGCCAGCAGTTACAGGTTTACTAATGAAAAACTGTTTTTT. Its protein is CASSYRFTNEKLFF.

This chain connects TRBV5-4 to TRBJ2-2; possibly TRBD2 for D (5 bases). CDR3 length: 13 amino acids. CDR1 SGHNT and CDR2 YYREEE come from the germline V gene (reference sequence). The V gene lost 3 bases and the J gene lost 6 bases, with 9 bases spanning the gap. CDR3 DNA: TGTGCCAGCAGCTACGGAGGCGCCGGGGAGCTGTTTTTT. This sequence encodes CASSYGGAGELFF.

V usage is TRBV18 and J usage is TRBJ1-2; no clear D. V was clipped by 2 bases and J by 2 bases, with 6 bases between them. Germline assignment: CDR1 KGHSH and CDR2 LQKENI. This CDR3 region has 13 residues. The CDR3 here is CASSPRENYGYTF. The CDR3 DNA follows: TGTGCCAGCTCACCAAGGGAAAACTATGGCTACACCTTC.

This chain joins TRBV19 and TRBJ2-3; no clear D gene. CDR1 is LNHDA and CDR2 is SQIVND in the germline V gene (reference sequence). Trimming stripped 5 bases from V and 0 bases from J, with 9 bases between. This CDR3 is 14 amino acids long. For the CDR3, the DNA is TGTGCCAGTAGTGTTATTGTAAGCACAGATACGCAGTATTTT. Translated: CASSVIVSTDTQYF.

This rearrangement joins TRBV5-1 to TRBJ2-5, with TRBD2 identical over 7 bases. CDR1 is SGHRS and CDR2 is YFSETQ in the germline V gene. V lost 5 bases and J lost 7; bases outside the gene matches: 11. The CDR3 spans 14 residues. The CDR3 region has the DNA TGCGCCAGCAGGACCGGGGGAGGGCAGGGGACCCAGTACTTC. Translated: CASRTGGGQGTQYF.